One and the same sample provided the 20 T cell receptor beta chains below, sequenced in a study of graft-versus-host responses after intestinal transplantation. This table comes from immunoSEQ multiplex PCR, and its TCRdb copy is limited to in-frame clones, with some not included. Of 80,000 to 95,000 clones listed, 85% to 95% were seen once; the top ten hold about 2%. These TCRs' antigens remain unknown. Source: unstimulated CD8+ T cells sorted from spleen or lymph node cells, taken before intestinal transplant. The receptors were sampled from a human donor who received an intestinal transplant.

This chain links TRBV27 with TRBJ1-4; D is possibly TRBD1 (5 bases). This CDR3 comprises 16 residues. With 2 bases removed from V and 7 bases from J, the gap between germline ends came to 17 bases. Germline V gene sequence: CDR1 MNHEY, CDR2 SMNVEV (reference sequence). The CDR3 loop reads CASSLGSAGWGEKLFF. The DNA of the CDR3 is TGTGCCAGCAGTTTAGGATCGGCAGGGTGGGGTGAAAAACTGTTTTTT.

This chain uses TRBV19 with TRBJ2-3; 9 bases fit TRBD2. The CDR3 totals 15 residues. The germline CDR1 and CDR2 sequences are LNHDA and SQIVND (reference sequence). Trimming at V came to 4 bases and at J to 4 bases, leaving 6 bases not matched to a gene. The DNA of the CDR3 is TGTGCCAGTAGTAGGCTAGCGGGGTTCGCAGATACGCAGTATTTT. Translated, it gives CASSRLAGFADTQYF.

This clone was observed a few times. This chain uses TRBV7-9 with TRBJ1-1; TRBD1 matches 7 bases. The germline CDR1 and CDR2 sequences are SEHNR and FQNEAQ (reference sequence). V shed 5 bases, J shed 6 bases, and the junction held 6 bases outside the gene matches. CDR3 length equals 13 residues. The CDR3 DNA reads as TGTGCCAGCAGCCTACAGGGGAGGTCTGAAGCTTTCTTT. Its translation: CASSLQGRSEAFF.

The chain employs TRBV4-3 and TRBJ1-6; perhaps TRBD1 as D (6 bases). This CDR3 comprises 17 residues. Per germline, CDR1 LGHNA and CDR2 YSLEER. Trimming pared 0 bases from V and 6 bases from J, leaving 15 bases between. The CDR3 sequence is CASSQDVSTGTNSPLHF. CDR3 DNA sequence: TGCGCCAGCAGCCAAGATGTGTCTACAGGGACTAATTCACCCCTCCACTTT.

The chain uses TRBV4-1 and TRBJ2-4, with TRBD2 matching 7 bases. CDR3 size: 13 residues. J gave up 11 bases and V 0 bases, and 4 bases lay outside the gene matches. Germline V gene lookup returns CDR1 MGHRA and CDR2 YSYEKL. The CDR3 sequence: CASSQDSGRVQYF. CDR3 DNA: TGCGCCAGCAGCCAAGATTCAGGGAGGGTTCAGTACTTC.

The chain links TRBV20-1 to TRBJ2-1; the D is unclear. V shed 1 base and J shed 6 bases, with 4 bases lying between them. Germline CDR1 reads DFQATT; CDR2 reads SNEGSKA (reference sequence). This CDR3 has 11 residues. The CDR3 DNA follows: TGCAGTGCTAGAGCAATCAATGAGCAGTTCTTC. Protein product: CSARAINEQFF.

V and J are TRBV10-3 and TRBJ2-3; 9 bases line up with TRBD2. The CDR3 has 16 residues. CDR1 and CDR2 (germline): ENHRY, SYGVKD. The ends lost 6 bases at V and 1 base at J; junction bases unmatched: 8. The chain's CDR3 is CAISDAGGRGTDTQYF. The CDR3 DNA follows: TGTGCCATCAGCGATGCGGGGGGGAGGGGCACAGATACGCAGTATTTT.

This rearrangement joins TRBV29-1 to TRBJ1-2; D unresolved. Deletions cut 3 bases from V and 4 bases from J, with 6 bases between. Germline values: CDR1 SQVTM, CDR2 ANQGSEA. This CDR3 has 11 amino acids. CDR3 residues: CSVDEAYGYTF. CDR3 coding DNA: TGCAGCGTTGATGAAGCCTATGGCTACACCTTC.

CDR3 in DNA: TGTGCCAGCGAGATTAAGTGGGCTACCTACGAGCAGTACTTC. Its translation is CASEIKWATYEQYF. V is TRBV9 and J is TRBJ2-7; no definite D call. Trimming took off 7 bases at V and 2 bases at J, with 16 bases between the two ends. The CDR3 is made up of 14 amino acids. In germline, CDR1 is SGDLS, CDR2 YYNGEE. Based on the CDR3 plus reference TRBV9 and TRBJ2-7, the full variable domain is DSGVTQTPKHLITATGQRVTLRCSPRSGDLSVYWYQQSLDQGLQFLIQYYNGEERAKGNILERFSAQQFPDLHSELNLSSLELGDSALYFCASEIKWATYEQYFGPGTRLTVT.

This clone was seen a single time. The rearrangement joins TRBV4-3 to TRBJ2-3, with 7 bases that match TRBD2. CDR1 is LGHNA and CDR2 is YSLEER in the germline V gene. This CDR3 has 14 residues. Unmatched junction bases numbered 5, after V lost 0 bases and J lost 8 bases. This CDR3 reads CASSQEWREGTQYF. CDR3 DNA sequence: TGCGCCAGCAGCCAAGAGTGGAGGGAGGGTACGCAGTATTTT.

CDR3 nucleotides: TGTGCCAGCAGCGTAACTAGCGGGGCAGGGGATACGCAGTATTTT. It specifies CASSVTSGAGDTQYF. The V gene is TRBV7-7, the J gene TRBJ2-3, with 10 bases lining up with TRBD2. Germline values: CDR1 SSHAT, CDR2 FNYEAQ (reference sequence). The V gene end was trimmed by 5 bases and the J gene end by 6 bases; junction bases not matched to a gene: 8. CDR3 length: 15 residues.

The CDR3 spells CASGIPGNEQFF. CDR3 sequence (DNA): TGTGCTAGTGGGATTCCCGGGAATGAGCAGTTCTTC. The chain uses TRBV12-5 and TRBJ2-1; no clear D gene. The CDR3 is made up of 12 amino acids. Germline CDR1 reads LGHNT; CDR2 reads FRNRAP. V shed 6 bases and J shed 7 bases, with 10 bases lying between them.

This chain connects TRBV7-9 to TRBJ1-3, with TRBD1 identical over 8 bases. With V trimmed by 4 bases and J by 0 bases, 8 bases remained unmatched. CDR1 is SEHNR and CDR2 is FQNEAQ in the germline V gene (reference sequence). The CDR3 is 17 amino acids. The CDR3 DNA follows: TGTGCCAGCAGCTCCCCGGGGGACAGGTACTCTGGAAACACCATATATTTT. This codes for CASSSPGDRYSGNTIYF.

This clone was recorded once. The chain employs TRBV9 and TRBJ2-7; the D gene is possibly TRBD2 (5 bases). There are 14 residues in the CDR3. Germline loops: CDR1 SGDLS, CDR2 YYNGEE. V lost 0 bases and J 6 bases, leaving 13 bases between the germline ends. This CDR3 is CASSVGSGTREQYF. CDR3 DNA sequence: TGTGCCAGCAGCGTAGGATCGGGAACACGCGAGCAGTACTTC.

This clone was seen a few times. The chain combines TRBV6-1 with TRBJ2-7; D is perhaps TRBD2 (6 bases). The CDR3 totals 15 residues. CDR1 is MNHNS and CDR2 is SASEGT in the germline V gene. Trimming left V 6 bases short and J 6 bases short, with 21 bases between. The CDR3 DNA follows: TGTGCCAGCAGCCCTATTGGCGGGGCTCGGGGCGAGCAGTACTTC. Encoded protein: CASSPIGGARGEQYF.

The CDR3 nucleotides are TGTGCCAGCAGTACGGCCGGGTACGAGCAGTACTTC. Translation: CASSTAGYEQYF. The J gene is TRBJ2-7, the V gene TRBV13; no clear D. The CDR3 consists of 12 residues. CDR1 and CDR2 (germline): PRHDT, FYEKMQ (reference sequence). V lost 6 bases to trimming and J lost 4 bases, with 10 bases between them.

The chain joins TRBV10-3 to TRBJ1-1; D is perhaps TRBD1 (6 bases). Germline assignment: CDR1 ENHRY and CDR2 SYGVKD. V gave up 9 bases and J gave up 0 bases, with 11 bases separating them. The CDR3 has 13 amino acids. The CDR3 nucleotides read TGTGCCATTTCGACAGGAATGAACACTGAAGCTTTCTTT. Residues: CAISTGMNTEAFF.

This chain joins TRBV9 and TRBJ1-2, with D perhaps TRBD1 (5 bases). The CDR3 spans 17 residues. V lost 4 bases to trimming and J lost 1 base, with 20 bases between them. Per germline, CDR1 SGDLS and CDR2 YYNGEE. CDR3 region: CASSPGGGPTLNYGYTF. The CDR3 nucleotides are TGTGCCAGCAGCCCCGGGGGGGGACCTACCCTTAACTATGGCTACACCTTC.

The chain couples TRBV6-5 to TRBJ1-1; 7 bases align to TRBD1. The germline V gene encodes CDR1 MNHEY and CDR2 SVGAGI. CDR3 length: 15 amino acids. The ends lost 5 bases at V and 1 base at J; junction bases unmatched: 7. CDR3 DNA sequence: TGTGCCAGCAGTCCCCTAGGACAGGCGAACACTGAAGCTTTCTTT. Its protein product is CASSPLGQANTEAFF.

J is TRBJ2-7 and V is TRBV7-2; TRBD2 is a possible D gene (7 bases). The V and J ends lost 1 base and 0 bases respectively, with 10 bases between them. CDR1 and CDR2 (germline): SGHTA, FQGNSA. The length of the CDR3 is 15 residues. CDR3 sequence reads: CASSLVGGLSYEQYF. Written as DNA, the CDR3 is TGTGCCAGCAGCTTAGTGGGGGGGCTCTCCTACGAGCAGTACTTC. Supplemented by reference TRBV7-2 and TRBJ2-7, the full variable domain reads GAGVSQSPSNKVTEKGKDVELRCDPISGHTALYWYRQSLGQGLEFLIYFQGNSAPDKSGLPSDRFSAERTGGSVSTLTIQRTQQEDSAVYLCASSLVGGLSYEQYFGPGTRLTVT.